A single sample is the source of the 10 T cell receptor beta chains below, sequenced in a study of chemoradiotherapy in HPV16-positive cancers. The protocol was immunoSEQ multiplex PCR, while the TCRdb copy is restricted to in-frame clones and leaves out a portion. This sample has over 15,000 clones; 75% to 90% occur once, and the top ten carry about 4%. The sample was blood, taken from a patient who underwent chemoradiotherapy. The receptor source for this set is a human donor with HPV-associated anogenital cancer.

As to this clone: Distinct nucleotide sequences in the sample also encode this CDR3. This rearrangement joins TRBV7-2 to TRBJ1-1; D is unclear. The CDR3 contains 14 residues. Deletions cut 1 base from V and 5 bases from J, with 11 bases between. From germline, CDR1 is SGHTA and CDR2 FQGNSA. The CDR3 region is CASSLGSQGTEAFF. CDR3 bases: TGTGCCAGCAGCTTAGGATCCCAAGGGACTGAAGCTTTCTTT.

The CDR3, as DNA: TGTGCCAGCAGCTTAACTAACACTGAAGCTTTCTTT. Translation gives CASSLTNTEAFF. V is TRBV7-2 and J is TRBJ1-1; D unresolved. Trimming removed 2 bases at V and 2 bases at J, with 3 bases between. CDR1 is SGHTA, CDR2 FQGNSA, per germline. The CDR3 contains 12 residues.

The chain couples TRBV18 to TRBJ1-1, with D possibly matching TRBD1 (5 bases). Germline V gene sequence: CDR1 KGHSH, CDR2 LQKENI. This CDR3 contains 14 residues. Trimming removed 4 bases from V and 1 base from J, with 10 bases in between. The CDR3 DNA reads TGTGCCAGCTCACAGGGAGGGGAGAACACTGAAGCTTTCTTT. It specifies CASSQGGENTEAFF.

This sequence joins TRBV6-1 and TRBJ2-1, with D possibly TRBD2 on 6 matching bases. Trimming took 0 bases from V and 2 from J, leaving 14 bases between them. CDR1 MNHNS and CDR2 SASEGT come from the germline V gene. This CDR3 has 17 amino acids. In DNA form, the CDR3 reads TGTGCCAGCAGTGAAGCATGGGGGGTAGGGACCTACAATGAGCAGTTCTTC. Translated, it gives CASSEAWGVGTYNEQFF.

This chain links TRBV5-6 with TRBJ2-2; 9 nucleotides agree with TRBD2. This CDR3 contains 12 residues. V trimming: 0 bases; J trimming: 16 bases; junction bases outside the gene matches: 4. CDR1 and CDR2 (germline): SGHDT, YYEEEE. The CDR3 sequence: CASSLEGGGAFF. Written as DNA, the CDR3 is TGTGCCAGCAGCTTGGAAGGCGGGGGGGCGTTTTTT. The whole variable domain, remainder taken from reference TRBV5-6 and TRBJ2-2, is DAGVTQSPTHLIKTRGQQVTLRCSPKSGHDTVSWYQQALGQGPQFIFQYYEEEERQRGNFPDRFSGHQFPNYSSELNVNALLLGDSALYLCASSLEGGGAFFGEGSRLTVL.

This clone was recorded once. J is TRBJ2-3 and V is TRBV7-9; D remains ambiguous. V lost 1 base and J 2 bases, leaving 10 bases between the germline ends. The CDR3 totals 15 residues. Per the germline V gene, CDR1 is SEHNR and CDR2 is FQNEAQ (reference sequence). The CDR3 loop reads CASSLGIEFTDTQYF. CDR3 bases: TGTGCCAGCAGCTTAGGTATTGAGTTCACAGATACGCAGTATTTT. The variable domain in full, with the rest retrieved from reference TRBV7-9 and TRBJ2-3, is DTGVSQNPRHKITKRGQNVTFRCDPISEHNRLYWYRQTLGQGPEFLTYFQNEAQLEKSRLLSDRFSAERPKGSFSTLEIQRTEQGDSAMYLCASSLGIEFTDTQYFGPGTRLTVL.

This chain uses TRBV5-6 with TRBJ1-6; D is undetermined. Per germline, CDR1 SGHDT and CDR2 YYEEEE. V dropped 4 bases and J dropped 1 base, with 9 bases sitting between them. This CDR3 spans 15 amino acids. CDR3 in DNA: TGTGCCAGCAGCGTAGACTCTTCCTATAATTCACCCCTCCACTTT. This gives the protein CASSVDSSYNSPLHF.

The V and J genes are TRBV6-4 and TRBJ1-2, with 7 positions matching TRBD1. The CDR3 sequence is 13 residues long. V lost 3 bases, J lost 7 bases, and 5 bases stayed unmatched. CDR1 and CDR2 from the germline V gene are MRHNA and SNTAGT. The CDR3 nucleotides read TGTGCCAGCAGTGAATCGGCAGGGGGTGGCTACACCTTC. Translating gives CASSESAGGGYTF.

This chain uses TRBV25-1 with TRBJ1-1; D may be TRBD1 (6 bases). Trimming pared 9 bases from V and 1 base from J, leaving 9 bases between. There are 12 residues in the CDR3. In germline, CDR1 is MGHDK, CDR2 SYGVNS. CDR3 nucleotide sequence: TGTGCCAGTAGACAGGCGAACACTGAAGCTTTCTTT. Translating it yields CASRQANTEAFF.

The V and J genes are TRBV7-7 and TRBJ2-5; 9 bases line up with TRBD1. From germline, CDR1 is SSHAT and CDR2 FNYEAQ (reference sequence). The CDR3 extends over 14 amino acids. Losses at the gene ends were 5 bases for V and 7 bases for J; bases not matched to a gene: 8. CDR3 loop: CASSQQGAEGTQYF. The DNA of the CDR3 is TGTGCCAGCAGCCAACAGGGGGCGGAGGGGACCCAGTACTTC.